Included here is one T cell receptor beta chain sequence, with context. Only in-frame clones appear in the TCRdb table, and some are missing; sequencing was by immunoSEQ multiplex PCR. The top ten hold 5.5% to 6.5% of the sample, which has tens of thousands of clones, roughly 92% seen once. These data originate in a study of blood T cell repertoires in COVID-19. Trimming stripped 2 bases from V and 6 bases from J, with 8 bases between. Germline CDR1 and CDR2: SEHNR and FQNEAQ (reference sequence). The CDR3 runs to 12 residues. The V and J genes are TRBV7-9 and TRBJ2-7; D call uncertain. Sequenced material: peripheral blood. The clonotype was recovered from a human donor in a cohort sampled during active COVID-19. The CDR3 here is CASSLSQLEQYF. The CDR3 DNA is TGTGCCAGCAGCTTAAGCCAACTCGAGCAGTACTTC.